This T cell receptor beta chain is from a study of cytotoxic CD8 clonotypes in ibrutinib-treated CLL. The data were produced by immunoSEQ multiplex PCR, yet TCRdb's version contains in-frame clones alone and is incomplete. The repertoire holds fewer than 200,000 clones, with more than 80% as singletons. Deletions cut 1 base from V and 3 bases from J, with 8 bases between. This CDR3 region has 13 residues. Per germline, CDR1 SGHDT and CDR2 YYEEEE. This chain joins TRBV5-6 and TRBJ2-7, with no clear D. The TCR sequence derives from a human donor with chronic lymphocytic leukemia. This material consisted of PBMCs, taken after 24 months of ibrutinib treatment. CDR3 bases: TGTGCCAGCAGCTTGACTAATTTCTACGAGCAGTACTTC. As protein: CASSLTNFYEQYF.